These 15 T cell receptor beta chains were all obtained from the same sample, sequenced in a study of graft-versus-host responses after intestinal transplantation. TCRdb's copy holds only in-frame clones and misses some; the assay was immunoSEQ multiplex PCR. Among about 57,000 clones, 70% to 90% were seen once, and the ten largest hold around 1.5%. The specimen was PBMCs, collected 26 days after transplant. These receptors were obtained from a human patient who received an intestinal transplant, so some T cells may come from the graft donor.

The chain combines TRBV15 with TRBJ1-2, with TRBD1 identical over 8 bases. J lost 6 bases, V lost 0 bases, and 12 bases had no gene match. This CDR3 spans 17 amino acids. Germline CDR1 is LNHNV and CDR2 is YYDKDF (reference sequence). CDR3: CATSRDLARGRVDGYTF. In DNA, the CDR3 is TGTGCCACCAGCAGAGATCTGGCCAGGGGGCGCGTCGATGGCTACACCTTC.

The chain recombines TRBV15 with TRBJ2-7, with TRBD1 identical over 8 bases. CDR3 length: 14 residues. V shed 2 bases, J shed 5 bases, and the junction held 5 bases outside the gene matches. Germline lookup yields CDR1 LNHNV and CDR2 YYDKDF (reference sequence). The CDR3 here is CATSRLGQGDEQYV. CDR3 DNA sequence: TGTGCCACCAGCAGACTCGGACAGGGTGACGAGCAGTACGTC.

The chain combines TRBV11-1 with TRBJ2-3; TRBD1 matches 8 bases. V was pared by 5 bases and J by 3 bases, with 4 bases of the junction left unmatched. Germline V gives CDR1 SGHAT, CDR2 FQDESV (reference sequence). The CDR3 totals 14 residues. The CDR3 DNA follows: TGTGCCAGCAGCAGAAACAGGGGGACAGATACGCAGTATTTT. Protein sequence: CASSRNRGTDTQYF.

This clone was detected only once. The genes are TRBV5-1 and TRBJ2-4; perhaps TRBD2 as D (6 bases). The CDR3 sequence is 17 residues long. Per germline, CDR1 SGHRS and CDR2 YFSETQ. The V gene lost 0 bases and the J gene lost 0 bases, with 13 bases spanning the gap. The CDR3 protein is CASSLDWRGKAKNIQYF. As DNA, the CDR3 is TGCGCCAGCAGCTTGGACTGGCGGGGTAAAGCCAAAAACATTCAGTACTTC. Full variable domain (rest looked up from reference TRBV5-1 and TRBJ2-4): KAGVTQTPRYLIKTRGQQVTLSCSPISGHRSVSWYQQTPGQGLQFLFEYFSETQRNKGNFPGRFSGRQFSNSRSEMNVSTLELGDSALYLCASSLDWRGKAKNIQYFGAGTRLSVL.

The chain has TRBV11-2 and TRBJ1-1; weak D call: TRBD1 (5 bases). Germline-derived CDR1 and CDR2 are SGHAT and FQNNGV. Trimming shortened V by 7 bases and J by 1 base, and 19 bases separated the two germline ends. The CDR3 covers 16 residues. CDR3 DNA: TGTGCCAGCAACACCTTCGCGGGACCACGGAACACTGAAGCTTTCTTT. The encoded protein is CASNTFAGPRNTEAFF.

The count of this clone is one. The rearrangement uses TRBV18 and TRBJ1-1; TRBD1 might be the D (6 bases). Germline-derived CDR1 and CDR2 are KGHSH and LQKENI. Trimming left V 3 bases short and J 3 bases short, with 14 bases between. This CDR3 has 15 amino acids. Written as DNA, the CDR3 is TGTGCCAGCTCACCCTTGGACAGTACTTACACTGAAGCTTTCTTT. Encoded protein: CASSPLDSTYTEAFF.

Here the CDR3 reads CASSFRREVNEQFF. CDR3 DNA: TGTGCCAGCAGCTTTAGGCGGGAGGTCAATGAGCAGTTCTTC. This chain joins TRBV7-2 and TRBJ2-1, with 8 positions matching TRBD2. The V segment lost 3 bases and the J segment 6 bases; nucleotides outside the gene matches: 4. This CDR3 contains 14 residues. The germline V gene has CDR1 SGHTA and CDR2 FQGNSA.

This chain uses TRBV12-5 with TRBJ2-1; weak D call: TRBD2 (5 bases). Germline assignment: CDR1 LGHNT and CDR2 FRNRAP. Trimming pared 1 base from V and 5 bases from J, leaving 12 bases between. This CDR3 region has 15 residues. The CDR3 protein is CASGLGPSRDNEQFF. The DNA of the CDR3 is TGTGCTAGTGGTTTGGGGCCCTCGAGGGACAATGAGCAGTTCTTC.

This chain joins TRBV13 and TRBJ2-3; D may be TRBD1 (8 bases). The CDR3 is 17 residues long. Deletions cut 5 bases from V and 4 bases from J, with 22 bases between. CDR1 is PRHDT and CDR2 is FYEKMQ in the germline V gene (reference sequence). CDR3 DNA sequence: TGTGCCAGCAGCACCCGGGAGGACAGGGAAGGGGCAGATACGCAGTATTTT. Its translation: CASSTREDREGADTQYF.

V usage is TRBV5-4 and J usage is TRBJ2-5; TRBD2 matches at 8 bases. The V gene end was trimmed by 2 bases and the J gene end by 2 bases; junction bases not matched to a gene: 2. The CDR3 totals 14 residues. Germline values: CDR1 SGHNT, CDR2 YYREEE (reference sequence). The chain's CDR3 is CASSLAGDQETQYF. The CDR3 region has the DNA TGTGCCAGCAGCTTAGCGGGGGATCAAGAGACCCAGTACTTC. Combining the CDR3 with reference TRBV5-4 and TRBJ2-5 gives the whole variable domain ETGVTQSPTHLIKTRGQQVTLRCSSQSGHNTVSWYQQALGQGPQFIFQYYREEENGRGNFPPRFSGLQFPNYSSELNVNALELDDSALYLCASSLAGDQETQYFGPGTRLLVL.

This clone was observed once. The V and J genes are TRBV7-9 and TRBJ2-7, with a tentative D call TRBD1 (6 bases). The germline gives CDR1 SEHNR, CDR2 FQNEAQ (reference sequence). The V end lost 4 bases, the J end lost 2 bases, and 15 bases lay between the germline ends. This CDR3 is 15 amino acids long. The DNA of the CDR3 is TGTGCCAGCAGCTCACCCGACAGGCTGGCCTACGAGCAGTACGTC. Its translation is CASSSPDRLAYEQYV.

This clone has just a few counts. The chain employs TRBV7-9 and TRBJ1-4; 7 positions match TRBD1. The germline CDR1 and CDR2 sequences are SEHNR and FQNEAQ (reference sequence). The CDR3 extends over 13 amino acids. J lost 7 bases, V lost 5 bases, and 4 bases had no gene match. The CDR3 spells CASSTGQIEKLFF. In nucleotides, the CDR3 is TGTGCCAGCAGCACGGGACAGATTGAAAAACTGTTTTTT.

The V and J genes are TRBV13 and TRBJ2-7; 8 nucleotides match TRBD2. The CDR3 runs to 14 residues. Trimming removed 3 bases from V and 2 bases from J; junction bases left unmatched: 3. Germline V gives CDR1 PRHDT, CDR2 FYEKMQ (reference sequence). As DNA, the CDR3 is TGTGCCAGCAGCTTTAGCGGGGCGGCCTACGAGCAGTACGTC. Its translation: CASSFSGAAYEQYV.

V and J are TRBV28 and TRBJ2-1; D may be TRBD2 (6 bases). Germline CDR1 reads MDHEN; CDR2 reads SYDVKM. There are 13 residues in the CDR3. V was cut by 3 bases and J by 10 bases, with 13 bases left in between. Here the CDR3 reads CASSLGLPSEQFF. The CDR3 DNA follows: TGTGCCAGCAGTTTGGGACTCCCCTCCGAGCAGTTCTTC.

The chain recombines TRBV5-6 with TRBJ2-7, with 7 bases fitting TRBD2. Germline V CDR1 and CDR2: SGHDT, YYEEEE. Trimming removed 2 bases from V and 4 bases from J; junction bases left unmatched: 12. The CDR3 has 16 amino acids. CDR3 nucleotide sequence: TGTGCCAGCAGCTTACCCAATGAGCGGGACCCGTACGAGCAGTACTTC. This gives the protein CASSLPNERDPYEQYF.